One sample yielded the 24 T cell receptor beta chains listed below, sequenced in a study of T cells after yellow fever vaccination. TCRdb used MiXCR to reprocess the 5' RACE reads, holding one entry per CDR3 protein. In the table there are 300,000 or so distinct CDR3 sequences, roughly 7.5% of which are singletons. This material consisted of PBMCs, taken roughly seven weeks after the first yellow fever vaccination. The source of these receptors is a man aged 18 to 30 who received the YFV17D yellow fever vaccine.

V usage is TRBV20-1 and J usage is TRBJ1-5; D is undetermined. The V end lost 4 bases, the J end lost 0 bases, and 7 bases lay between the germline ends. Germline values: CDR1 DFQATT, CDR2 SNEGSKA (reference sequence). The CDR3 sequence is 13 residues long. CDR3 amino acids: CSAKGDSNQPQHF. Written as DNA, the CDR3 is TGCAGTGCTAAGGGCGATAGCAATCAGCCCCAGCATTTT.

There are many counts of this clonotype. V and J are TRBV5-1 and TRBJ1-5, with a tentative D call TRBD1 (5 bases). Germline V gene data show CDR1 as SGHRS and CDR2 as YFSETQ. The V gene lost 4 bases and the J gene lost 7 bases, with 12 bases spanning the gap. The length of the CDR3 is 13 residues. CDR3 residues: CASSPTTDQPQHF. DNA of the CDR3: TGCGCCAGCAGCCCAACGACAGACCAGCCCCAGCATTTT.

The chain is built from TRBV15 and TRBJ1-1; maybe TRBD1 (6 bases). Trimming took 1 base from V and 3 from J, leaving 12 bases between them. Germline CDR1 is LNHNV and CDR2 is YYDKDF (reference sequence). CDR3 length: 15 residues. The CDR3 coding sequence is TGTGCCACCAGCAGAGCCGAAGGGGGTGACACTGAAGCTTTCTTT. Translated: CATSRAEGGDTEAFF.

This clonotype was detected a few times. The chain uses TRBV10-2 and TRBJ2-1; 8 nucleotides align to TRBD2. The CDR3 is 16 residues long. V was clipped by 2 bases and J by 2 bases; unmatched bases: 5. Germline loops: CDR1 WSHSY, CDR2 SAAADI. The CDR3 reads CASSERGLVPYNEQFF. The CDR3 DNA follows: TGCGCCAGCAGTGAGAGGGGACTAGTTCCCTACAATGAGCAGTTCTTC.

The genes are TRBV5-1 and TRBJ2-1; 14 nucleotides align to TRBD2. The CDR3 is 17 amino acids. Germline V CDR1 and CDR2: SGHRS, YFSETQ. V was pared by 4 bases and J by 8 bases, with 11 bases of the junction left unmatched. The CDR3, as DNA: TGCGCCAGCAGCCCGGTAATGACTAGCGGGGGGGCCGATGAGCAGTTCTTC. It specifies CASSPVMTSGGADEQFF.

The gene calls are TRBV7-2 and TRBJ2-1; D call uncertain. The CDR3 runs to 12 residues. V gave up 2 bases and J gave up 11 bases, with 10 bases separating them. CDR1 SGHTA and CDR2 FQGNSA come from the germline V gene. The DNA of the CDR3 is TGTGCCAGCAGCTTACCCCGACGGAAGCAGTTCTTC. This sequence encodes CASSLPRRKQFF.

This clonotype has only a few counts. V and J are TRBV6-2 or TRBV6-3 and TRBJ1-5, with D unresolved. V gave up 8 bases and J gave up 5 bases, with 10 bases separating them. The CDR3 is 12 residues long. Germline V gives CDR1 MNHEY, CDR2 SVGEGT. The CDR3 nucleotides are TGTGCCAGCGCTTCCTCCTATCAGCCCCAGCATTTT. Translated, it gives CASASSYQPQHF.

There are a few counts of this clonotype. For the CDR3, the DNA is TGTGCCAGCAGTCCAGGGGGCTCTGGAAACACCATATATTTT. Translated, it gives CASSPGGSGNTIYF. The V gene is TRBV6-5, the J gene TRBJ1-3, with TRBD1 identical over 7 bases. Germline lookup yields CDR1 MNHEY and CDR2 SVGAGI. The CDR3 has 14 residues. Trimming removed 5 bases from V and 0 bases from J; junction bases left unmatched: 1.

The rearrangement joins TRBV3-1 to TRBJ2-2; 8 bases line up with TRBD2. Looked up from germline, CDR1 is LGHDT and CDR2 is YNNKEL (reference sequence). The CDR3 is made up of 18 amino acids. V lost 0 bases to trimming and J lost 1 base; unmatched junction nucleotides: 7. This chain's CDR3 is CASSQDSVLAGNTGELFF. CDR3 in DNA: TGTGCCAGCAGCCAAGATTCAGTCCTAGCGGGGAACACCGGGGAGCTGTTTTTT.

The chain employs TRBV5-1 and TRBJ1-3, with 7 bases identical to TRBD1. CDR3 length equals 16 residues. V was clipped by 0 bases and J by 0 bases; unmatched bases: 3. Per the germline V gene, CDR1 is SGHRS and CDR2 is YFSETQ. The CDR3 region has the DNA TGCGCCAGCAGCTTGGGGACAGGAGCCTCTGGAAACACCATATATTTT. Protein: CASSLGTGASGNTIYF. Full variable domain (remainder filled in from reference TRBV5-1 and TRBJ1-3): KAGVTQTPRYLIKTRGQQVTLSCSPISGHRSVSWYQQTPGQGLQFLFEYFSETQRNKGNFPGRFSGRQFSNSRSEMNVSTLELGDSALYLCASSLGTGASGNTIYFGEGSWLTVV.

This clonotype was observed a few times. The V and J genes are TRBV6-2 or TRBV6-3 and TRBJ2-7; tentatively, D is TRBD2 (7 bases). The CDR3 is made up of 14 amino acids. The germline V and J ends were trimmed by 6 bases and 6 bases, with 18 bases remaining between them. From germline, CDR1 is MNHEY and CDR2 SVGEGT. The CDR3 nucleotides are TGTGCCAGCAGCCTTTGGGGGGGGGCCTCCGAGCAGTACTTC. Translating it yields CASSLWGGASEQYF.

The sample holds a few counts of this clonotype. The gene calls are TRBV7-9 and TRBJ2-1; TRBD1 matches at 7 bases. J gave up 4 bases and V 1 base, and 4 bases lay outside the gene matches. The CDR3 is made up of 15 amino acids. CDR1 and CDR2 from the germline V gene are SEHNR and FQNEAQ (reference sequence). In nucleotides, the CDR3 is TGTGCCAGCAGCTTAGTTACCAGGGGGTACAATGAGCAGTTCTTC. Translating gives CASSLVTRGYNEQFF.

This clonotype was picked up a small number of times. The rearrangement joins TRBV6-1 to TRBJ1-6; no firm D call. The germline CDR1 and CDR2 sequences are MNHNS and SASEGT. The CDR3 sequence is 17 residues long. V was shortened by 6 bases and J by 2 bases, with 17 bases between the two germline ends. This CDR3 is CASSRPAEGPYNSPLHF. For the CDR3, the DNA is TGTGCCAGCAGCAGACCTGCCGAAGGCCCCTATAATTCACCCCTCCACTTT.

The chain recombines TRBV5-1 with TRBJ2-2; tentatively, D is TRBD1 (6 bases). The CDR3 has 16 residues. The V gene's germline CDR1 is SGHRS and CDR2 YFSETQ. V lost 4 bases, J lost 0 bases, and 13 bases lay in between. CDR3 nucleotide sequence: TGCGCCAGCAGCAAAAGACAGGCCGCGAACACCGGGGAGCTGTTTTTT. Translation gives CASSKRQAANTGELFF.

This clonotype was observed a few times. This chain links TRBV5-6 with TRBJ2-7; TRBD2 is a possible D gene (6 bases). Germline assignment: CDR1 SGHDT and CDR2 YYEEEE. V was trimmed by 0 bases and J by 6 bases, leaving 19 bases between them. The CDR3 loop spans 16 amino acids. CDR3 bases: TGTGCCAGCAGCTTGGCCCGCAGGGTTGAAGCGGGCGAGCAGTACGTC. This sequence encodes CASSLARRVEAGEQYV.

This sequence joins TRBV25-1 and TRBJ2-1; TRBD2 might be the D (6 bases). The germline CDR1 and CDR2 sequences are MGHDK and SYGVNS. Between the trimmed V and J ends, which lost 2 bases and 4 bases, there was a span of 21 bases. This CDR3 spans 18 amino acids. CDR3 DNA: TGTGCCAGCAGTGAACTACGCGCCGGGACTGGAGGATACAATGAGCAGTTCTTC. It is translated as CASSELRAGTGGYNEQFF.

The chain joins TRBV5-1 to TRBJ2-7; 7 bases match TRBD1. This CDR3 region has 15 residues. V gave up 4 bases and J gave up 1 base; unmatched junction bases: 8. The germline V gene has CDR1 SGHRS and CDR2 YFSETQ. CDR3 nucleotides: TGCGCCAGCAGCCCACGGGACAGAAATTCCTACGAGCAGTACTTC. Translating gives CASSPRDRNSYEQYF.

This clonotype was observed a handful of times. This sequence joins TRBV7-9 and TRBJ2-3, with TRBD2 identical over 9 bases. The V segment lost 5 bases and the J segment 4 bases; nucleotides outside the gene matches: 7. This CDR3 spans 15 amino acids. Germline V lookup: CDR1 SEHNR, CDR2 FQNEAQ (reference sequence). CDR3 residues: CASSPREGPADTQYF. For the CDR3, the DNA is TGTGCCAGCAGCCCGCGGGAGGGGCCTGCAGATACGCAGTATTTT. Variable domain in full (rest from reference TRBV7-9 and TRBJ2-3): DTGVSQNPRHKITKRGQNVTFRCDPISEHNRLYWYRQTLGQGPEFLTYFQNEAQLEKSRLLSDRFSAERPKGSFSTLEIQRTEQGDSAMYLCASSPREGPADTQYFGPGTRLTVL.

In its sample, this clonotype was seen a few times. V usage is TRBV27 and J usage is TRBJ2-1; 7 bases agree with TRBD2. This CDR3 contains 16 residues. Trimming at V came to 3 bases and at J to 0 bases, leaving 5 bases not matched to a gene. Germline values: CDR1 MNHEY, CDR2 SMNVEV (reference sequence). In DNA, the CDR3 is TGTGCCAGCAGTTTGTTAGGCGGGGGCTCCTACAATGAGCAGTTCTTC. This sequence encodes CASSLLGGGSYNEQFF.

V and J are TRBV5-1 and TRBJ1-1; D unresolved. The CDR3 sequence is 14 residues long. Trimming shortened V by 4 bases and J by 4 bases, and 14 bases separated the two germline ends. Germline V gene data show CDR1 as SGHRS and CDR2 as YFSETQ. The CDR3 DNA is TGCGCCAGCAGCCCACCCGCCGGGAGCACTGAAGCTTTCTTT. It translates to CASSPPAGSTEAFF.

Comments on this clonotype: Relative to the germline gene, one junction end is altered; a read error may explain this. The rearrangement links TRBV12-3 or TRBV12-4 to TRBJ1-2, with 7 bases identical to TRBD1. CDR3 length equals 15 residues. This chain's CDR3 is CASSFPEQGNYGYIF. The CDR3 DNA reads TGTGCCAGCAGTTTCCCTGAACAGGGGAACTATGGCTACATCTTC.

This clonotype was counted ten times or more. V usage is TRBV6-1 and J usage is TRBJ1-2; 9 bases are a match to TRBD1. CDR1 and CDR2 from the germline V gene are MNHNS and SASEGT. The J segment lost 2 bases and the V segment lost 6 bases, leaving 1 base of the junction unmatched. CDR3 size: 13 residues. The CDR3 coding sequence is TGTGCCAGCAGGGGACAGGGAAACTATGGCTACACCTTC. Amino acids: CASRGQGNYGYTF.

This clonotype was picked up a small number of times. V is TRBV28 and J is TRBJ2-3, with a tentative D call TRBD2 (5 bases). The CDR3 totals 16 residues. Germline loops: CDR1 MDHEN, CDR2 SYDVKM. V lost 7 bases and J lost 3, with 20 bases in between. The CDR3 DNA follows: TGTGCCAGCACCGATATGGACTTCGCCGAGACAGATACGCAGTATTTT. Its translation: CASTDMDFAETDTQYF.

The J gene is TRBJ2-7, the V gene TRBV28, with D maybe TRBD1 (8 bases). The CDR3 extends over 13 amino acids. Per germline, CDR1 MDHEN and CDR2 SYDVKM. Trimming shortened V by 5 bases and J by 7 bases, and 15 bases separated the two germline ends. CDR3 region: CASSKGQGGEQYV. For the CDR3, the DNA is TGTGCCAGCAGTAAAGGACAGGGAGGGGAGCAGTACGTC.